This record covers a single T cell receptor beta chain. Its cognate antigen has yet to be identified. One base away there is no much larger clone; base qualities are not given. Using the deep immunoSEQ assay, TCR CDR3 regions were amplified from genomic DNA by multiplex PCR. For each cell subset, the extracted genomic DNA was distributed evenly across all wells of several immunoSEQ 96-well plates, and each plate served as one replicate. For sorted subsets, roughly 200 ng of genomic DNA, equivalent to some 30,000 T cell genomes, went into each replicate PCR. Purified libraries were quantified with a Qubit 3.0 fluorometer, sized on a Bioanalyzer 2100, and re-quantified with the KAPA Library Quantification kit. Every immunoSEQ 96-well plate was sequenced on a separate single-read 150-cycle Illumina NextSeq 550 flow cell. In the paper's pipeline: Because the immunoSEQ output included only junctional sequences and no quality scores, the filtering could not be the same as the filtering used for full-length reads. To assign V/J genes and CDR3, sequences were annotated against IMGT germline references using PyIR, a Python wrapper for IgBLAST v1.9. Reads were removed for weak V/J assignments (E-value above 1e-6), missing CDR3, stop codons, out-of-frame junctions, or ambiguous translated residues. A V3J clonotype was defined by an identical inferred V gene, J gene, and CDR3 amino acid sequence. The percentage overlap between two repertoires was calculated by dividing the number of shared unique clonotypes by the size of the smaller repertoire. Richness of each repertoire was evaluated using RTK rarefaction, the Chao1 estimator, and Recon v2.1 estimates of unobserved clonotypes. Generation probabilities for all TCRbeta clonotypes obtained by the gDNA method from four donors were computed using OLGA. TCRdb re-hosts the immuneACCESS table, in-frame sequences only. Its copies lack some clones; in the studies checked, an unresolved V gene accounts for under half of them, and the cause for the rest is not known. That table is the source of V, J and clone size, and D and trimming were worked out from the DNA. A total of about 2 million clones appear in this sample, just under 95% of them only once. The biggest ten clones account for more than 0.95% of the sample.

This entry is derived from a study of shared clonotypes between healthy human individuals (dated by TCRdb to between 2020 and 2021). The study in broad terms: A couple of women and a few men aged 18 to 49 years were included in the cohort. For each donor, three plates each were used for CD4 naive and CD4 memory, two plates were used for CD8 naive, and one plate was used for CD8 memory. To estimate repertoire size and how much clonotypes are shared between individuals, the study performed deep sequencing of blood TCR repertoires from roughly five healthy adults. To increase sequencing depth and limit assay-specific biases, TCR repertoire library preparation and sequencing were carried out by different laboratories using diverse techniques. Leukapheresis yielded between about 0.8 and 9.5 billion PBMCs per donor.

The germline V gene (reference sequence) yields WNHNN for CDR1 and SYGVQD for CDR2. The CDR3 covers 16 residues, taking in both the cysteine and the phenylalanine. Only CDR3 DNA is held: 48 bases, read in frame from base 1. Unmatched junction bases come to 8, with V trimmed by 0 bases and J by 7 bases. CD8 naive samples were obtained by positive selection for CCR7 among CD45RO-negative cells, yielding a CD45RA+CCR7+ population from which TemRA cells were excluded. The donors were healthy, HIV-negative adults who had no recently reported acute infections or vaccinations. Only Caucasian adults living in Nashville, Tennessee, USA were represented among the donors. Blood was collected by leukapheresis, and PBMCs were isolated by Ficoll-Histopaque density gradient centrifugation and then cryopreserved in liquid nitrogen vapor phase. Analytical flow cytometry was used to check the purity and quantity of each magnetically sorted T cell population. From each sorted fraction, genomic DNA was isolated and quantified by UV absorbance on a Nanodrop 2000c.

Broad study findings and their caveats: Rarefaction of sorted-subset datasets indicated incomplete sequencing despite the large sequencing depth. Because the study included only a small number of donors, the genetic and exposure-history diversity represented was limited. Pairwise subsampling led to the expectation that sequencing depth would affect the degree of clonotype sharing among donors. Estimated clonotype richness was generally larger for naive than for memory subsets. Across four donors, around 5% of naive CD4, 3.5% of naive CD8, 2.3% of memory CD4, and approximately 0.4% of memory CD8 clonotypes were shared. Sampling was restricted to blood, and TCR repertoires in tissue are likely to differ from TCR repertoires in blood. Higher generation probabilities were observed for clonotypes shared by all four sorted-subset donors than for non-shared clonotypes.

The sequence is built from TRBV10-1 and TRBJ1-5, and 8 junction bases match TRBD1. Sequencing input: naive CD8+ T cells sorted from blood. The cell subset or site label here, explained by the study, means: CD45RA+CCR7+. This TCR was recovered from a man aged 18 to 30 in good health. The CDR3 sequence is CASSESAGGLEQPQHF. At the DNA level, the sequence is TGCGCCAGCAGTGAGTCGGCAGGGGGCCTTGAACAGCCCCAGCATTTT.